One sample yielded the 17 T cell receptor beta chains listed below, sequenced in a study of patients and donors after allogeneic stem cell transplantation. TCRdb independently ran MiXCR on the RT-PCR reads; one entry per CDR3 protein. The sample yields 37,000 or so distinct CDR3 sequences, roughly 30% seen once. The sample comprised blood, either unsorted or a sorted T cell fraction (not recorded which). The receptor set was obtained from a human donor who was either an allogeneic HSCT recipient or a stem cell or donor lymphocyte infusion donor (not recorded which). It is not recorded whose cells these are; they may come from a transplant donor.

The chain recombines TRBV6-5 with TRBJ1-5, with D possibly TRBD1 on 6 matching bases. Germline assignment: CDR1 MNHEY and CDR2 SVGAGI. This CDR3 contains 17 residues. Trimming pared 7 bases from V and 1 base from J, leaving 20 bases between. The CDR3, as DNA: TGTGCCAGCATTCTCCCTAGGGGGACGGAGAGCAATCAGCCCCAGCATTTT. The encoded protein is CASILPRGTESNQPQHF.

The gene calls are TRBV28 and TRBJ2-7, with D perhaps being TRBD1 or TRBD2 (5 bases each). The CDR3 has 14 residues. The V end was cut by 7 bases, the J end by 6 bases, with 19 bases between. In germline, CDR1 is MDHEN, CDR2 SYDVKM. The CDR3 spells CASNPGTWASEQYF. Here the CDR3 DNA reads TGTGCCAGCAACCCCGGGACGTGGGCCAGCGAGCAGTACTTC.

This clonotype has just a few counts. The V gene is TRBV12-3 or TRBV12-4, the J gene TRBJ1-4; D is possibly TRBD1 (5 bases). The CDR3 runs 15 residues. V dropped 5 bases and J dropped 7 bases, with 17 bases sitting between them. The CDR3 sequence: CASSIGTLVGEKLFF. CDR3 sequence (DNA): TGTGCCAGCAGTATCGGGACGCTAGTCGGTGAAAAACTGTTTTTT.

This clonotype showed up many times. This chain joins TRBV7-9 and TRBJ2-2; D not certain. V shed 1 base and J shed 9 bases, with 9 bases lying between them. There are 13 residues in the CDR3. Germline V lookup: CDR1 SEHNR, CDR2 FQNEAQ (reference sequence). The CDR3 DNA reads TGTGCCAGCAGCTTAGTGCTAGGGTGGGAGCTGTTTTTT. Encoded protein: CASSLVLGWELFF. Drawing the rest from reference TRBV7-9 and TRBJ2-2, the complete variable domain is DTGVSQNPRHKITKRGQNVTFRCDPISEHNRLYWYRQTLGQGPEFLTYFQNEAQLEKSRLLSDRFSAERPKGSFSTLEIQRTEQGDSAMYLCASSLVLGWELFFGEGSRLTVL.

The chain has TRBV7-6 and TRBJ2-7; perhaps TRBD2 as D (6 bases). The CDR3 is 15 amino acids. Germline assignment: CDR1 SGHVS and CDR2 FNYEAQ. With 0 bases removed from V and 2 bases from J, the gap between germline ends came to 11 bases. Written as DNA, the CDR3 is TGTGCCAGCAGCTTAGCATTGGGGGGTCCCTACGAGCAGTACTTC. Protein: CASSLALGGPYEQYF.

The V and J genes are TRBV4-3 and TRBJ2-3; 10 bases align to TRBD1. Germline loops: CDR1 LGHNA, CDR2 YSLEER. The length of the CDR3 is 15 residues. Germline trimming cut 0 bases from V and 4 bases from J; bases unmatched to any gene: 1. This CDR3 reads CASSQEGTGADTQYF. DNA of the CDR3: TGCGCCAGCAGCCAAGAAGGGACAGGGGCAGATACGCAGTATTTT.

This clonotype was seen a handful of times. The rearrangement links TRBV28 to TRBJ1-1; no clear D. Between the trimmed V and J ends, which lost 5 bases and 3 bases, there was a span of 16 bases. CDR1 is MDHEN, CDR2 SYDVKM, per germline. CDR3 length: 15 residues. The CDR3, as DNA: TGTGCCAGCAGTATCCCGGGCCCAGACTACACTGAAGCTTTCTTT. It codes for CASSIPGPDYTEAFF.

The chain employs TRBV12-3 or TRBV12-4 and TRBJ2-7, with TRBD2 matching 7 bases. The CDR3 runs to 14 residues. With V trimmed by 3 bases and J by 2 bases, 4 bases remained unmatched. DNA of the CDR3: TGTGCCAGCAGTTTTGAGGGAGGGCCCTACGAGCAGTACTTC. Translated, it gives CASSFEGGPYEQYF.

The sample holds a few counts of this clonotype. The chain recombines TRBV10-3 with TRBJ1-4; no clear D gene. Germline V lookup: CDR1 ENHRY, CDR2 SYGVKD. The germline V and J ends were trimmed by 11 bases and 7 bases, with 17 bases remaining between them. CDR3 size: 13 residues. The CDR3 region has the DNA TGTGCCTCCCTCCCGGTATCTGGTGAAAAACTGTTTTTT. It specifies CASLPVSGEKLFF.

A few counts support this clonotype. V usage is TRBV4-3 and J usage is TRBJ1-1; 8 positions match TRBD1. After removal of 1 base from V and 6 bases from J, the junction contained 4 bases not matched to a gene. The V gene's germline CDR1 is LGHNA and CDR2 YSLEER. The CDR3 has 14 amino acids. CDR3: CASSQGQGIAEAFF. The CDR3, as DNA: TGCGCCAGCAGCCAAGGACAGGGGATCGCTGAAGCTTTCTTT.

This clonotype showed up just a few times. The CDR3 here is CASSLNRVEAFF. The CDR3 DNA reads as TGCGCCAGCAGCTTGAACAGGGTTGAAGCTTTCTTT. The chain recombines TRBV5-1 with TRBJ1-1; D might be TRBD1 (6 bases). Germline CDR1 reads SGHRS; CDR2 reads YFSETQ. This CDR3 comprises 12 residues. Trimming shortened V by 1 base and J by 7 bases, and 8 bases separated the two germline ends.

The J gene is TRBJ2-6, the V gene TRBV5-1; TRBD1 matches at 8 bases. The CDR3 runs to 17 residues. J gave up 2 bases and V 4 bases, and 8 bases lay outside the gene matches. Germline values: CDR1 SGHRS, CDR2 YFSETQ. In nucleotides, the CDR3 is TGCGCCAGCAGCCAGCTCGACAGGGGAGCTGGGGCCAACGTCCTGACTTTC. Translating it yields CASSQLDRGAGANVLTF. Using reference TRBV5-1 and TRBJ2-6 for the parts outside the CDR3, the full variable domain is KAGVTQTPRYLIKTRGQQVTLSCSPISGHRSVSWYQQTPGQGLQFLFEYFSETQRNKGNFPGRFSGRQFSNSRSEMNVSTLELGDSALYLCASSQLDRGAGANVLTFGAGSRLTVL.

The rearrangement joins TRBV7-8 to TRBJ1-5; D gene ambiguous. This CDR3 contains 15 residues. Trimming removed 5 bases from V and 4 bases from J, with 15 bases in between. Germline lookup yields CDR1 SGHVS and CDR2 FQNEAQ. CDR3 in amino acids: CASSPSVLVNQPQHF. The CDR3 nucleotides read TGTGCCAGCAGCCCCAGCGTACTGGTAAATCAGCCCCAGCATTTT.

J is TRBJ2-7 and V is TRBV15, with 7 bases lining up with TRBD1. The trim removed 5 bases at V and 0 bases at J, leaving 4 bases unmatched. The CDR3 extends over 14 amino acids. Germline V gene sequence: CDR1 LNHNV, CDR2 YYDKDF (reference sequence). CDR3 coding DNA: TGTGCCACCAGCGTCCGACAGGGCTCCTACGAGCAGTACTTC. This codes for CATSVRQGSYEQYF.

This clonotype was seen a few times. The gene calls are TRBV4-3 and TRBJ1-4, with a tentative D call TRBD1 (5 bases). This CDR3 is built from 15 residues. V was clipped by 0 bases and J by 4 bases, with 9 bases between them. CDR1 and CDR2 from the germline V gene are LGHNA and YSLEER. The CDR3 protein is CASSQDWRGNEKLFF. In DNA form, the CDR3 reads TGCGCCAGCAGCCAAGATTGGAGGGGTAATGAAAAACTGTTTTTT.

CDR3 in amino acids: CSARTQGAHNQPQHF. Here the CDR3 DNA reads TGCAGTGCTAGAACACAGGGGGCCCACAATCAGCCCCAGCATTTT. The genes are TRBV20-1 and TRBJ1-5; 9 bases are shared with TRBD1. Germline lookup yields CDR1 DFQATT and CDR2 SNEGSKA (reference sequence). The J segment lost 3 bases and the V segment lost 2 bases, leaving 5 bases of the junction unmatched. This CDR3 has 15 amino acids.

This clonotype showed up just a few times. The rearrangement uses TRBV28 and TRBJ2-7; TRBD2 might be the D (5 bases). With 8 bases removed from V and 3 bases from J, the gap between germline ends came to 14 bases. The CDR3 extends over 13 amino acids. CDR1 is MDHEN and CDR2 is SYDVKM in the germline V gene. The CDR3, as DNA: TGTGCCAGCGCACTAACTAGAGTCTACGAGCAGTACTTC. Encoded protein: CASALTRVYEQYF.